Given below is one TCR beta chain in context. Its target is unknown. The data were obtained in a study of cytomegalovirus exposure and HLA in healthy donors. Study summary: Among several hundred genotyped donors, around 77% fell in the Caucasian-associated ancestry cluster.

PCR employed 60 Vbeta and 13 Jbeta primers. Some clones are missing from TCRdb's copy, which holds only in-frame ones; the method was immunoSEQ multiplex PCR. The sample shows 150,000 or so clones, around four fifths of them seen only once. Study-wide results and caveats: Being indistinguishable, some V segments were excluded, TRBV6-2 and TRBV6-3 among them.

The CDR3 is 11 amino acids. Trimming left V 5 bases short and J 4 bases short, with 7 bases between. CDR1 is DFQATT and CDR2 is SNEGSKA in the germline V gene (reference sequence). This TCR came from a young man in good health and CMV-seronegative. The rearrangement joins TRBV20-1 to TRBJ2-3; no clear D gene. Sequenced: PBMCs. CDR3: CSAELADTQYF. The CDR3 DNA reads TGCAGTGCTGAGCTAGCAGATACGCAGTATTTT.